These 13 T cell receptor beta chains share one sample of origin, sequenced in a study of blood T cells in healthy people across ages (dated by TCRdb to about 2015). The library relied on 5' RACE. The listed sequencing device is Illumina HiSeq 2500. A second roughly 7 to 12 cycle PCR used a sample-barcoded 5' primer and a J-beta primer mix. TCRdb handled the public reads itself, with Q25 trimming in fastp and clone calling in MiXCR, and kept productive beta chains. Each CDR3 protein appears once, grouped with its most common genes and DNA. The sample table lists about 1.4 million distinct CDR3 sequences, 59% of them with a count of one. About 6.7% of the sample belongs to the ten largest clones. The specimen was blood. The origin of the receptors is a man in his late teens or twenties in good health.

This clonotype has just one count. A junction boundary mismatches the germline segment, possibly from a read error. The V and J genes are TRBV29-1 and TRBJ2-1, with 7 nucleotides matching TRBD2. Germline CDR1 SQVTM, CDR2 ANQGSEA. The CDR3 loop spans 13 amino acids. The CDR3 DNA sequence: TGCTGCGTTGGGGGGGTAGACGGCCCTGATCAGTTCTTC. Amino acids: CCVGGVDGPDQFF.

V usage is TRBV29-1 and J usage is TRBJ2-7; TRBD1 might be the D (6 bases). The V and J ends lost 3 bases and 2 bases respectively, with 14 bases between them. From germline, CDR1 is SQVTM and CDR2 ANQGSEA. The CDR3 totals 14 residues. The CDR3 coding sequence is TGCAGCGTTGAGGATGCCAGGGGCCCCTACGAGCAGTACTTC. Protein sequence: CSVEDARGPYEQYF.

The gene calls are TRBV7-9 and TRBJ2-2, with unresolved D. V shed 3 bases and J shed 3 bases, with 11 bases lying between them. Germline V lookup: CDR1 SEHNR, CDR2 FQNEAQ (reference sequence). The CDR3 is 15 amino acids. CDR3 sequence: CASSFQERDTGELFF. CDR3 nucleotide sequence: TGTGCCAGCAGCTTCCAAGAAAGGGACACCGGGGAGCTGTTTTTT.

The CDR3, as DNA: TGCGCCAGCAGCCACCTAGCGGGAGGGCCGTTCTACGAGCAGTACTTC. Its translation is CASSHLAGGPFYEQYF. The chain employs TRBV4-1 and TRBJ2-7; 12 bases match TRBD2. CDR1 is MGHRA, CDR2 YSYEKL, per germline. Losses at the gene ends were 3 bases for V and 3 bases for J; bases not matched to a gene: 6. The CDR3 runs 16 residues.

The chain links TRBV27 to TRBJ2-3; the D gene is possibly TRBD2 (6 bases). The CDR3 covers 15 residues. With 5 bases removed from V and 0 bases from J, the gap between germline ends came to 12 bases. The V gene's germline CDR1 is MNHEY and CDR2 SMNVEV (reference sequence). In nucleotides, the CDR3 is TGTGCCAGCAGTCCGGACTATACTAGCACAGATACGCAGTATTTT. It codes for CASSPDYTSTDTQYF.

Concerning this clonotype: One end of the junction does not line up with germline, which may come from a read error. The chain links TRBV7-6 to TRBJ2-3; D unclear. This CDR3 spans 15 amino acids. CDR1 SGHVS and CDR2 FNYEAQ come from the germline V gene. The CDR3 DNA reads as TGCGCCAGCAGCTTAATGGCCGGGCCCACAGATACGCAGTATTTT. This gives the protein CASSLMAGPTDTQYF.

The V gene is TRBV10-3, the J gene TRBJ2-2; D is ambiguous. V gave up 7 bases and J gave up 0 bases, with 9 bases separating them. CDR3 length equals 14 residues. Germline CDR1 and CDR2: ENHRY and SYGVKD. The CDR3 nucleotides read TGTGCCATCAATCCGGATCCGAACACCGGGGAGCTGTTTTTT. Amino acid sequence: CAINPDPNTGELFF.

This clonotype was detected a few times. The gene calls are TRBV10-3 and TRBJ1-1; no clear D. Looked up from germline, CDR1 is ENHRY and CDR2 is SYGVKD. The ends were cut back, 8 bases at V and 6 bases at J, with 16 bases in the middle. The CDR3 is 13 amino acids. CDR3 sequence (DNA): TGTGCCATCTCCACCCCTCCGTCCGCTGAAGCTTTCTTT. As protein: CAISTPPSAEAFF.

The CDR3 sequence is CASSITSSGELFF. The CDR3 nucleotides read TGTGCCAGCAGTATCACCTCATCCGGGGAGCTGTTTTTT. V and J are TRBV6-5 and TRBJ2-2; D remains ambiguous. This CDR3 is built from 13 residues. The V gene lost 5 bases and the J gene lost 6 bases, with 10 bases spanning the gap. Germline V CDR1 and CDR2: MNHEY, SVGAGI.

The chain employs TRBV29-1 and TRBJ2-2; D is possibly TRBD1 (6 bases). From germline, CDR1 is SQVTM and CDR2 ANQGSEA. The CDR3 runs to 13 residues. Deletions cut 7 bases from V and 1 base from J, with 10 bases between. CDR3 in amino acids: CSGTGLNTGELFF. CDR3 in DNA: TGCAGCGGTACAGGGTTGAACACCGGGGAGCTGTTTTTT.

CDR3 sequence (DNA): TGTGCCAGCATAGTTTTGGAGACCCAGTACTTC. It encodes CASIVLETQYF. The rearrangement joins TRBV25-1 to TRBJ2-5; no firm D call. Germline V CDR1 and CDR2: MGHDK, SYGVNS. The V gene lost 7 bases and the J gene lost 5 bases, with 8 bases spanning the gap. The CDR3 has 11 amino acids.

The rearrangement links TRBV7-6 to TRBJ2-1, with 8 bases identical to TRBD2. Per the germline V gene, CDR1 is SGHVS and CDR2 is FNYEAQ. V was pared by 5 bases and J by 7 bases, with 10 bases of the junction left unmatched. The CDR3 spans 15 residues. The CDR3 here is CASSPSGGDGNEQFF. The CDR3 DNA sequence: TGTGCCAGCAGCCCCAGCGGGGGAGATGGGAATGAGCAGTTCTTC.

V gene TRBV7-2 combines with J gene TRBJ2-5; D is unclear. The length of the CDR3 is 15 residues. CDR1 is SGHTA, CDR2 FQGNSA, per germline. The ends were cut back, 1 base at V and 0 bases at J, with 9 bases in the middle. CDR3 residues: CASSLGVRDQETQYF. CDR3 nucleotide sequence: TGTGCCAGCAGCTTAGGGGTGCGAGACCAAGAGACCCAGTACTTC.